The T cell receptor beta chain described here comes from a study of blood T cell repertoires in COVID-19. Germline assignment: CDR1 MNHEY and CDR2 SMNVEV (reference sequence). Germline trimming cut 5 bases from V and 0 bases from J; bases unmatched to any gene: 7. This CDR3 is built from 17 residues. How the authors handled the data: By means of reference gene primer amplification, nucleated cell counts were estimated. Assay: immunoSEQ multiplex PCR; the TCRdb copy retains only in-frame clones and omits some. V and J calls and clone size are as listed in that table; D and trimming were resolved from the DNA. The sample comprises 300,000 or so clones, roughly 90% of which are singletons, and 0.95% to 1.3% rests with the top ten.

The sequence derives from a woman aged 25-40 years who had recovered from COVID-19. This chain links TRBV27 with TRBJ1-3; 10 bases align to TRBD1. The sample was PBMCs or T cells enriched from blood (not recorded which). This chain's CDR3 is CASSPRQGAYSGNTIYF. The DNA of the CDR3 is TGTGCCAGCAGTCCGCGACAGGGGGCTTACTCTGGAAACACCATATATTTT.